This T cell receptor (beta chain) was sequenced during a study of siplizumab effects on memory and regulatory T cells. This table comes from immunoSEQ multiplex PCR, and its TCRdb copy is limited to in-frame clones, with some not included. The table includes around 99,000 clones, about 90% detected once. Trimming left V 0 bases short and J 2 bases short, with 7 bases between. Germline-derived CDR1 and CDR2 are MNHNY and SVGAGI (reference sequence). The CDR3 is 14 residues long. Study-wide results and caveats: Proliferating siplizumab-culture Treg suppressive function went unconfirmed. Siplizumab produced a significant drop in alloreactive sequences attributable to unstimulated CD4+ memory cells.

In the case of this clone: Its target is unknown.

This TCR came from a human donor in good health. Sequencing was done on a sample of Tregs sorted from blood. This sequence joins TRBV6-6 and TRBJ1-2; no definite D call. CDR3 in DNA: TGTGCCAGCAGTTACTCGGGCACCAACTATGGCTACACCTTC. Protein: CASSYSGTNYGYTF.